The TCR beta chain under discussion was sequenced for a study of shared clonotypes between healthy human individuals. Clones were sequenced by immunoSEQ multiplex PCR, and TCRdb holds only the in-frame ones, with some missing. The sample lists millions of clones, just over 90% occurring once. This clone has more than one count but fewer than ten. J was trimmed by 3 bases and V by 7 bases; bases with no gene match: 7. This CDR3 is built from 14 residues. Germline V gives CDR1 SGHVS, CDR2 FQNEAQ. The chain combines TRBV7-8 with TRBJ1-2, with 8 bases that match TRBD1. This receptor was identified in a man in his late teens or twenties in good health. Sequenced input: naive CD4+ T cells sorted from blood. Subset in this sample: CD45RA+ positively selected. CDR3 DNA sequence: TGTGCCAGCATCGTAACAGGGGGACACTATGGCTACACCTTC. Amino acids: CASIVTGGHYGYTF. Based on the CDR3 plus reference TRBV7-8 and TRBJ1-2, the full variable domain is GAGVSQSPRYKVAKRGQDVALRCDPISGHVSLFWYQQALGQGPEFLTYFQNEAQLDKSGLPSDRFFAERPEGSVSTLKIQRTQQEDSAVYLCASIVTGGHYGYTFGSGTRLTVV.